Detailed here is one TCR beta chain. What it recognizes is unknown. This table comes from immunoSEQ multiplex PCR, and its TCRdb copy is limited to in-frame clones, with some not included. Among more than 70,000 clones listed, 85% to 90% were seen once. Germline V gives CDR1 SGHVS, CDR2 FQNEAQ. The germline V and J ends were trimmed by 0 bases and 8 bases, with 14 bases remaining between them. The length of the CDR3 is 15 residues. The sample is drawn from a study of T cell responses to AZD1222 COVID-19 vaccine. Whether given at about 4 or about 12 weeks, second doses were pooled. Whole-study results and caveats: Across spike, vaccine-associated CD4 TCRs were found, dominant at 160-218 and 743-854. White British donors predominated, females outnumbered males, and clonal diversity was possibly underestimated.

The chain joins TRBV7-8 to TRBJ1-3; perhaps TRBD1 as D (5 bases). This receptor was obtained from an adult who received the AZD1222 COVID-19 vaccine. The source was peripheral blood, collected 28 days after the second AZD1222 dose. The CDR3 sequence: CASSLAFGRVDTIYF. CDR3 nucleotide sequence: TGTGCCAGCAGCTTAGCGTTCGGCAGGGTGGACACCATATATTTT. Based on the CDR3 plus reference TRBV7-8 and TRBJ1-3, the full variable domain is GAGVSQSPRYKVAKRGQDVALRCDPISGHVSLFWYQQALGQGPEFLTYFQNEAQLDKSGLPSDRFFAERPEGSVSTLKIQRTQQEDSAVYLCASSLAFGRVDTIYFGEGSWLTVV.